The entry that follows covers one T cell receptor (beta chain) sequence. With 6 bases clipped from V and 7 bases from J, the junction kept 3 bases outside the gene matches. CDR1 and CDR2 from the germline V gene are MNHEY and SVGAGI. CDR3 length: 13 amino acids. This sample was included in a study of patients and donors after allogeneic stem cell transplantation. MiXCR, run by TCRdb on the RT-PCR reads, gives a single entry per CDR3 protein. The data show around 150,000 distinct CDR3 sequences, approximately 37% seen once. The sequence was collected from a human donor who was either an allogeneic HSCT recipient or a stem cell or donor lymphocyte infusion donor (not recorded which). It is not recorded whose cells these are; they may come from a transplant donor. Sequences were obtained from blood, either unsorted or a sorted T cell fraction (not recorded which). The chain has TRBV6-5 and TRBJ1-6; 7 bases align to TRBD1. CDR3 nucleotide sequence: TGTGCCAGCAGGGACAGGAGAAATTCACCCCTCCACTTT. Amino acid sequence: CASRDRRNSPLHF.